This entry is about one T cell receptor beta chain. Its cognate antigen is unknown. This sample was included in a study of T cell repertoires in cytomegalovirus infection. Study-level background: TCR beta signatures that were public indicated CMV infection and matching HLA type. Study-wide findings and caveats: Summed frequency of public TCR beta families distinguished CMV carriers with the relevant HLA.

TCRdb redid the calling of the reads with MiXCR, one entry per CDR3 protein. The table has around 530,000 distinct CDR3 sequences, about 15% seen once. The CDR3 contains 13 residues. Trimming shortened V by 3 bases and J by 3 bases, and 9 bases separated the two germline ends. Germline V CDR1 and CDR2: SGDLS, YYNGEE. Specimen: CD8+ T cells from PBMCs. The rearrangement joins TRBV9 to TRBJ1-2; no reliable D call. The sequence came from a human donor in good health (CMV status not recorded). Some clones in this sample may be carry-over from other donors' samples. In DNA, the CDR3 is TGTGCCAGCAGCGGCCCGGTTCACTATGGCTACACCTTC. It translates to CASSGPVHYGYTF.